This T cell receptor (beta chain) comes out of a study of blood T cell repertoires in COVID-19. Overall study: The study drew acute and convalescent COVID-19 samples from the United States, Italy and Spain. T cells, B-cell-depleted T cells, or PBMCs provided the cDNA or gDNA that served as material.

How the authors handled the data: By means of reference gene primer amplification, nucleated cell counts were estimated. Measured with immunoSEQ multiplex PCR; TCRdb has only the in-frame clones, and not every one. V and J calls and clone size follow that table, whereas D and trimming were derived from the DNA. The profile shows 30,000 to 40,000 clones, 85% to 90% of them singletons. This CDR3 comprises 15 residues. Deletions cut 4 bases from V and 6 bases from J, with 17 bases between. Germline V gene data show CDR1 as MNHEY and CDR2 as SVGAGI. The chain joins TRBV6-5 to TRBJ2-3; D might be TRBD2 (5 bases). The origin of this receptor is a man in his sixties with active or convalescent COVID-19. The source material was peripheral blood. This CDR3 is CASSSAALGQDTQYF. The CDR3 region has the DNA TGTGCCAGCAGTTCAGCGGCCCTTGGGCAGGATACGCAGTATTTT.